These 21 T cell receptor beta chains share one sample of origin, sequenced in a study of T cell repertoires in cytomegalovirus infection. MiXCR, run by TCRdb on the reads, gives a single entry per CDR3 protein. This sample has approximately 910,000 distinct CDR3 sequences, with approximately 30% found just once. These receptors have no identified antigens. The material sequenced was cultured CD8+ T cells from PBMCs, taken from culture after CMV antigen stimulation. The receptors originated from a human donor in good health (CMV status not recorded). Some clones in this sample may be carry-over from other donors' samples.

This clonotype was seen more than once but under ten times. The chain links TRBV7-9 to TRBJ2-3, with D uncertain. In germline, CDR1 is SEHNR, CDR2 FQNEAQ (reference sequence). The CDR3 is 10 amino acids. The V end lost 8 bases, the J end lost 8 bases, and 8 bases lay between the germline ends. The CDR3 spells CASGPPTQYF. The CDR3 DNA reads TGTGCCAGCGGCCCCCCTACGCAGTATTTT.

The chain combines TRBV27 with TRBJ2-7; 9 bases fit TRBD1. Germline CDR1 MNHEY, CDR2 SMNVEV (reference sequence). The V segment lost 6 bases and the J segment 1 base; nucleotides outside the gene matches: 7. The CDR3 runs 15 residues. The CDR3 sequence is CASRWSTGGSYEQYF. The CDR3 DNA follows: TGTGCCAGCAGGTGGTCGACAGGGGGTTCCTACGAGCAGTACTTC.

The CDR3 sequence: CSARDDRGFASFYGYTF. CDR3 nucleotide sequence: TGCAGTGCTAGAGATGACAGGGGGTTCGCGTCCTTCTATGGCTACACCTTC. This chain uses TRBV20-1 with TRBJ1-2; 9 positions agree with TRBD1. J was trimmed by 4 bases and V by 0 bases; bases with no gene match: 12. Germline V gives CDR1 DFQATT, CDR2 SNEGSKA (reference sequence). This CDR3 has 17 residues.

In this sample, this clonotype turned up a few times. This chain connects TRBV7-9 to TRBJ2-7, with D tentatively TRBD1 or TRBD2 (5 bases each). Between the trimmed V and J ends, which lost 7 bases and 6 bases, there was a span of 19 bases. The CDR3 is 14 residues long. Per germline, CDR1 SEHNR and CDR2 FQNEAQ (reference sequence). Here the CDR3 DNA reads TGTGCCAGCAACGCCGTGGGGGAGCGCCCCGAGCAGTACTTC. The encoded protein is CASNAVGERPEQYF.

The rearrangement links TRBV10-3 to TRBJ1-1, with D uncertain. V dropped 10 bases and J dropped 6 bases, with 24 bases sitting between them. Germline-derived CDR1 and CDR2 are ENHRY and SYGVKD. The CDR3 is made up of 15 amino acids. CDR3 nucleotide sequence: TGTGCCAGTCGAACCGCCACAGACCGGGAAGCTGAAGCTTTCTTT. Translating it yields CASRTATDREAEAFF.

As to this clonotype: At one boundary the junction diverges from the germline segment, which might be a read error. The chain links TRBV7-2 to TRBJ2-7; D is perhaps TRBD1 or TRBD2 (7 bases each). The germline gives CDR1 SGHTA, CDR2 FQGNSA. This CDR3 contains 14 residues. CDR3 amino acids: CVSSGRQGGYEQYF. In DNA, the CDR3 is TGTGTCAGCAGTGGTCGACAGGGAGGGTACGAGCAGTACTTC. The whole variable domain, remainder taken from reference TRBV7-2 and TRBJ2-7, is GAGVSQSPSNKVTEKGKDVELRCDPISGHTALYWYRQSLGQGLEFLIYFQGNSAPDKSGLPSDRFSAERTGGSVSTLTIQRTQQEDSAVYLCVSSGRQGGYEQYFGPGTRLTVT.

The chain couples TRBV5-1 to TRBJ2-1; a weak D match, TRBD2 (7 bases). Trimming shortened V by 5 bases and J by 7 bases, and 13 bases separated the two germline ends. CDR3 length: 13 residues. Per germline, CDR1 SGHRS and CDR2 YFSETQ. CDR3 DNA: TGCGCCAGCAGGGGGGGGCCCCGGAATGAGCAGTTCTTC. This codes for CASRGGPRNEQFF.

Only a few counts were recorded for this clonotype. DNA of the CDR3: TGTGCCACCAGCAGAGAGGCTAGCGGGGGATCCTACAATGAGCAGTTCTTC. It yields the protein CATSREASGGSYNEQFF. This chain links TRBV15 with TRBJ2-1, with 10 bases lining up with TRBD2. The V gene's germline CDR1 is LNHNV and CDR2 YYDKDF (reference sequence). V shed 0 bases, J shed 1 base, and the junction held 3 bases outside the gene matches. The CDR3 loop spans 17 amino acids.

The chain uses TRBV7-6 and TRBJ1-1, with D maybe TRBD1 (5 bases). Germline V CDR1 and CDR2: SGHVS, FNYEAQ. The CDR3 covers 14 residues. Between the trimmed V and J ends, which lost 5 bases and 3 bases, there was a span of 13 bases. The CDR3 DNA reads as TGTGCCAGCAGCCCCTGGAGGGGAGACACTGAAGCTTTCTTT. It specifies CASSPWRGDTEAFF.

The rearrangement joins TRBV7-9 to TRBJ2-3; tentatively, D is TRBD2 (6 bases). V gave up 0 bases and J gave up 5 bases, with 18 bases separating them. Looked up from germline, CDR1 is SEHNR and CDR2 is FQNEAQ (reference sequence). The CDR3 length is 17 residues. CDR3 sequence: CASSLAGLLIGQDTQYF. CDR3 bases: TGTGCCAGCAGCTTAGCCGGACTACTGATTGGTCAAGATACGCAGTATTTT.

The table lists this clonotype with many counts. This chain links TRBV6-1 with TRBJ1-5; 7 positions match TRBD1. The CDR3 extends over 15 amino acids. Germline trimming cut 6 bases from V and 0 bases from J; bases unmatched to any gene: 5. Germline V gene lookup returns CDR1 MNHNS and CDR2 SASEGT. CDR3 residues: CASSLGQFSNQPQHF. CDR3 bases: TGTGCCAGCAGCTTGGGACAGTTTAGCAATCAGCCCCAGCATTTT.

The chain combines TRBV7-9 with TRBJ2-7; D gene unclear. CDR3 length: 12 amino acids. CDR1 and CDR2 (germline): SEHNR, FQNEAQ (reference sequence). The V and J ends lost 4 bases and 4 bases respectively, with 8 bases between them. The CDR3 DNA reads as TGTGCCAGCAGCTCACGGTCTTACGAGCAGTACTTC. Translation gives CASSSRSYEQYF. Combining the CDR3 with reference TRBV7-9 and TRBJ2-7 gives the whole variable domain DTGVSQNPRHKITKRGQNVTFRCDPISEHNRLYWYRQTLGQGPEFLTYFQNEAQLEKSRLLSDRFSAERPKGSFSTLEIQRTEQGDSAMYLCASSSRSYEQYFGPGTRLTVT.

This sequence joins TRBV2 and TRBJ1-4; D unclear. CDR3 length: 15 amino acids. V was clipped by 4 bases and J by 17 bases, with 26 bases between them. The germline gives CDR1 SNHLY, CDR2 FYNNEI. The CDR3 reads CASSGGRPPHSSSFF. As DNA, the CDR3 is TGTGCCAGCAGTGGGGGTCGGCCGCCCCACAGTTCGAGTTTTTTT.

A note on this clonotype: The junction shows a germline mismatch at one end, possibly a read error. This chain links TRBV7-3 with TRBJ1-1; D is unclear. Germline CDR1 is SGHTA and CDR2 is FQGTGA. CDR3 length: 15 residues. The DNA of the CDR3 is TGTGCCAACAGCAGGCCTTCCTACCCGAACACTGAAGCTTTCTTT. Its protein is CANSRPSYPNTEAFF.

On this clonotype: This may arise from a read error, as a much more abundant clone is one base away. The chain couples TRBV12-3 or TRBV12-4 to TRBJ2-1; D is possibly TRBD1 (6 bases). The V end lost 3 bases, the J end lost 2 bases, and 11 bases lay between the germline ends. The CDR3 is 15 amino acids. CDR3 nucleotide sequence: TGTGCCAGCAGTTTTGGGTGGGGGCCCTACAATGAGCAGTTCTTC. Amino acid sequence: CASSFGWGPYNEQFF.

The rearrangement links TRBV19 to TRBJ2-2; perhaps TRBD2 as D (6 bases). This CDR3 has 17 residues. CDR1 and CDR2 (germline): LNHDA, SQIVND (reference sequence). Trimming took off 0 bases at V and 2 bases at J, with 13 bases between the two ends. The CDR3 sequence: CASSIDPRRGNTGELFF. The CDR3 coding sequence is TGTGCCAGTAGTATAGATCCTAGGAGGGGAAACACCGGGGAGCTGTTTTTT.

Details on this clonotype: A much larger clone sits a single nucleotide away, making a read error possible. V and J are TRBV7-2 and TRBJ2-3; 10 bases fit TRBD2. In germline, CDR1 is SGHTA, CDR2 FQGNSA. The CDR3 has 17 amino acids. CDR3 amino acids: CVSSLPASGGVADTQYF. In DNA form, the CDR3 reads TGTGTCAGCAGCTTACCCGCAAGCGGGGGGGTCGCAGATACGCAGTATTTT.

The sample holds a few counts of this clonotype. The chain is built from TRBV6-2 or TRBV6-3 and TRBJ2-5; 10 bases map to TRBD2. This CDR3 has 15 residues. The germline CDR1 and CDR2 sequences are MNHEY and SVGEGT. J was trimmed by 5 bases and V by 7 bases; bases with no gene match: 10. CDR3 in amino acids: CASISEPSGGETQYF. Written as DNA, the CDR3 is TGTGCCAGCATCTCCGAGCCTAGCGGGGGTGAGACCCAGTACTTC.

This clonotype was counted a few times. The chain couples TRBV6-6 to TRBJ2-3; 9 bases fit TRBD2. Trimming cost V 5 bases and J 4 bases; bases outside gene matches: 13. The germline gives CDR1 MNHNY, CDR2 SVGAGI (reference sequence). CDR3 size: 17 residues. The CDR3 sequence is CASSPWVSGGHPDTQYF. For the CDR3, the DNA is TGTGCCAGCAGTCCCTGGGTCAGCGGGGGGCACCCAGATACGCAGTATTTT.

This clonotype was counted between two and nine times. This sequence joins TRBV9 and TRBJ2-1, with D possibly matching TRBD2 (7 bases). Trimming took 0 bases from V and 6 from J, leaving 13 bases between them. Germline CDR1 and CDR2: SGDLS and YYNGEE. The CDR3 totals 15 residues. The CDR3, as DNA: TGTGCCAGCAGCGTAGAGGGGGGGGGCCTCAATGAGCAGTTCTTC. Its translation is CASSVEGGGLNEQFF.

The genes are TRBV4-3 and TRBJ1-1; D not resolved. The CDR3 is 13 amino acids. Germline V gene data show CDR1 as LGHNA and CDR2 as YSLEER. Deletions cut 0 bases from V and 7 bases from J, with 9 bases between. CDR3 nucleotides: TGCGCCAGCAGCCAAGAGGCATTTATTGAAGCTTTCTTT. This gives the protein CASSQEAFIEAFF.